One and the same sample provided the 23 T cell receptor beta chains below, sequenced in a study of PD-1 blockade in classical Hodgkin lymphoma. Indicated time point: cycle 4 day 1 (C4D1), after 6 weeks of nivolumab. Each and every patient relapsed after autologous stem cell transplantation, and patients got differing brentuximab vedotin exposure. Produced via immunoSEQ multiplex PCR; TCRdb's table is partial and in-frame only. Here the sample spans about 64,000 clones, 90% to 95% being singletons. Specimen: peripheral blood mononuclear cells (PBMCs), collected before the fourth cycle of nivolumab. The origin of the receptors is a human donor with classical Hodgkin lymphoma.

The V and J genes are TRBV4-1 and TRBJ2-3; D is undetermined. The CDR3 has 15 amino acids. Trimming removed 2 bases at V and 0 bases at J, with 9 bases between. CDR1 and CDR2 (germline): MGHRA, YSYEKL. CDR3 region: CASSQQSRSTDTQYF. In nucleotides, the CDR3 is TGCGCCAGCAGCCAACAGTCCAGGAGCACAGATACGCAGTATTTT.

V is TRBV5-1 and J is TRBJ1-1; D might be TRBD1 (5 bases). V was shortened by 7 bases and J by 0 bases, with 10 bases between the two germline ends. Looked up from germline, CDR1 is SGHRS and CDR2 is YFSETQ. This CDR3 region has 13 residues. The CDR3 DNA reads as TGCGCCAGCGCGGGACGGTTGAACACTGAAGCTTTCTTT. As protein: CASAGRLNTEAFF. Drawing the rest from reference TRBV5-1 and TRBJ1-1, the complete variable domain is KAGVTQTPRYLIKTRGQQVTLSCSPISGHRSVSWYQQTPGQGLQFLFEYFSETQRNKGNFPGRFSGRQFSNSRSEMNVSTLELGDSALYLCASAGRLNTEAFFGQGTRLTVV.

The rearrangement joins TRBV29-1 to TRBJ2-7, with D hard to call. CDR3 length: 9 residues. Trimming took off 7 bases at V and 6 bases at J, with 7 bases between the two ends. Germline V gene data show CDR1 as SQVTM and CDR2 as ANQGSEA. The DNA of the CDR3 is TGCAGCGATCCTGGCGAGCAGTACTTC. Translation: CSDPGEQYF.

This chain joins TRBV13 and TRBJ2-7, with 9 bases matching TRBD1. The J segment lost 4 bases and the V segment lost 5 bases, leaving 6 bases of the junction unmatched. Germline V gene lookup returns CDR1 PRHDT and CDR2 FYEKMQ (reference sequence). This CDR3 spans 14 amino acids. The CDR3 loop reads CASSQRQGGYEQYF. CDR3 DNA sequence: TGTGCCAGCAGCCAGCGACAGGGGGGTTACGAGCAGTACTTC.

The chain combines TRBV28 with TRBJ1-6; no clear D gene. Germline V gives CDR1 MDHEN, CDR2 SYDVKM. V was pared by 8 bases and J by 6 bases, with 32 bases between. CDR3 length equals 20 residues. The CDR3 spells CASFTGPPAGLTGFNSPLHF. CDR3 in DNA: TGTGCCAGCTTTACGGGCCCACCCGCCGGACTCACGGGCTTTAATTCACCCCTCCACTTT.

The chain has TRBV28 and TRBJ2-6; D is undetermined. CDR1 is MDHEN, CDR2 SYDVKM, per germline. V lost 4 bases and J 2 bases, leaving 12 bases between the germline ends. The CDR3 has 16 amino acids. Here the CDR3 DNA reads TGTGCCAGCAGTTCCCCGGACGAGGCTGGGGCCAACGTCCTGACTTTC. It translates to CASSSPDEAGANVLTF.

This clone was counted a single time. Here the CDR3 reads CASSLTGTLNEQYF. The CDR3 region has the DNA TGTGCCAGCAGCTTAACCGGGACACTCAACGAGCAGTACTTC. This chain links TRBV11-2 with TRBJ2-7; D is perhaps TRBD1 (6 bases). CDR3 length equals 14 residues. V lost 2 bases to trimming and J lost 5 bases, with 13 bases between them. Germline values: CDR1 SGHAT, CDR2 FQNNGV.

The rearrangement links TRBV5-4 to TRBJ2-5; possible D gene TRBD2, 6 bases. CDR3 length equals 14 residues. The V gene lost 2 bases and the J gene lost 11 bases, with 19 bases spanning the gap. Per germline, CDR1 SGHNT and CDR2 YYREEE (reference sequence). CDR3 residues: CASSLAGLFSKQYF. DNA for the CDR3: TGTGCCAGCAGCTTAGCGGGCCTTTTTAGTAAGCAGTACTTC.

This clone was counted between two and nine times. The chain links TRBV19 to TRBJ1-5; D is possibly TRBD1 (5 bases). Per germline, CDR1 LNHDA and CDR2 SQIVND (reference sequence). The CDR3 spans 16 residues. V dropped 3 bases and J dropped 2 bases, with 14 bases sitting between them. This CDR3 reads CASSMEAGSRNQPQHF. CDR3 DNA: TGTGCCAGTAGTATGGAGGCAGGGAGTCGCAATCAGCCCCAGCATTTT.

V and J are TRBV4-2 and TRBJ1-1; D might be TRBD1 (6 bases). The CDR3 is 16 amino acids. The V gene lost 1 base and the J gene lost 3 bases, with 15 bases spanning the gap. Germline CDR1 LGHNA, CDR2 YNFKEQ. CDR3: CASSQAWGQGDTEAFF. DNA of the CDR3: TGTGCCAGCAGCCAAGCCTGGGGGCAGGGCGACACTGAAGCTTTCTTT.

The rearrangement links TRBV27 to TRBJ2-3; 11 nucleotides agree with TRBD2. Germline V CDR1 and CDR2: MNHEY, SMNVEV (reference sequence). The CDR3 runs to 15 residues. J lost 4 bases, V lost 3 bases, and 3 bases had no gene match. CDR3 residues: CASSFGLAGPDTQYF. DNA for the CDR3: TGTGCCAGCAGTTTTGGACTAGCGGGCCCAGATACGCAGTATTTT.

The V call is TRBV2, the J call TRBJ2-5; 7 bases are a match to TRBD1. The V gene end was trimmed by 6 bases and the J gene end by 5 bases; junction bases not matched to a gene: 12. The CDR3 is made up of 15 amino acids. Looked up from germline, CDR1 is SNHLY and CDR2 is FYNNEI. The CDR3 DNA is TGTGCCAGCAGGGGCCAGACAGGGCCTTCCGAGACCCAGTACTTC. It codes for CASRGQTGPSETQYF.

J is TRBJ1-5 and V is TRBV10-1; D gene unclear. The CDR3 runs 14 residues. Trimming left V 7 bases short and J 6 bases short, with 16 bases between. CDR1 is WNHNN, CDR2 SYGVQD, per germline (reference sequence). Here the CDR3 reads CASTSRRRVQPQHF. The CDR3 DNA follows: TGCGCCAGCACTTCCCGAAGGAGGGTTCAGCCCCAGCATTTT.

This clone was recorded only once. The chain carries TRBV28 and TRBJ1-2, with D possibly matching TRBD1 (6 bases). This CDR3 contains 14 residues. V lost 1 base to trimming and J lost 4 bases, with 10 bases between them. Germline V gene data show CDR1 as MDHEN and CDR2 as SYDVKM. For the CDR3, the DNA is TGTGCCAGCAGTTTATCTGGGGGCTCCTATGGCTACACCTTC. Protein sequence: CASSLSGGSYGYTF.

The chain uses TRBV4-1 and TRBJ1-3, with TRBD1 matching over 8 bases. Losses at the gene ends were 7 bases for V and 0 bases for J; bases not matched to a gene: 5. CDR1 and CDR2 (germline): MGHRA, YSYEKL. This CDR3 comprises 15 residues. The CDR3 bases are TGCGCCAGCACGGGGGGACAGGCCTCTGGAAACACCATATATTTT. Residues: CASTGGQASGNTIYF.

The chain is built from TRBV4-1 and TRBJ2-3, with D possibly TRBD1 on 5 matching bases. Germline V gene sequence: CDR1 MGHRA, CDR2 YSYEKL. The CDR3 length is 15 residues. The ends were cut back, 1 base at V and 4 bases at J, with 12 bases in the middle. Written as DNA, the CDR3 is TGCGCCAGCAGCCAAGTAGGCAGGGAAGCAGATACGCAGTATTTT. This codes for CASSQVGREADTQYF.

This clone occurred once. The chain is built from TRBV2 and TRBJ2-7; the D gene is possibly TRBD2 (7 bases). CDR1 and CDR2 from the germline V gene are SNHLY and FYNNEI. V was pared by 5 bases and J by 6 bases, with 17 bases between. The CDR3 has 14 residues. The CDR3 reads CASSPGEGGGEQYF. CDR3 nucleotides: TGTGCCAGCAGTCCCGGGGAGGGGGGAGGCGAGCAGTACTTC.

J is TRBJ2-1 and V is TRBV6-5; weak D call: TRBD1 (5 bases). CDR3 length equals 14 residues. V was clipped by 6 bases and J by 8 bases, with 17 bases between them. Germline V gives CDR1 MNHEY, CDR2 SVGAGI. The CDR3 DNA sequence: TGTGCCAGCAGCCGCGACAGCGTTACTTATGAGCAGTTCTTC. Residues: CASSRDSVTYEQFF.

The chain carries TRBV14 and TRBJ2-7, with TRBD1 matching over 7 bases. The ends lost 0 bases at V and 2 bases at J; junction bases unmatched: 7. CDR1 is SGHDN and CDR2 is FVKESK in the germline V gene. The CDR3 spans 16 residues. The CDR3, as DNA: TGTGCCAGCAGCCAAGATCGCGGACAGGACACCTACGAGCAGTACTTC. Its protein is CASSQDRGQDTYEQYF.

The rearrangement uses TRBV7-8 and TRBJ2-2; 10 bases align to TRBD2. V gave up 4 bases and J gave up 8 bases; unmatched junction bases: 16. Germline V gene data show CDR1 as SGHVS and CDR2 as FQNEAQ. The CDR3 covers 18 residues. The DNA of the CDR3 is TGTGCCAGCAGCTCTGGGCTATCAGCGGGAGGGCCCGGGGGGGAGCTGTTTTTT. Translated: CASSSGLSAGGPGGELFF.

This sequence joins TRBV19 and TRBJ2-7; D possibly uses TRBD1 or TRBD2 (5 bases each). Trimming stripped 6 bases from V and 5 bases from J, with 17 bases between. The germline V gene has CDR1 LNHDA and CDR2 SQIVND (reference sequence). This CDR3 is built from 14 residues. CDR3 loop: CASSEGPQGDEQYF. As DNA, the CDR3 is TGTGCCAGTAGCGAGGGGCCCCAGGGCGACGAGCAGTACTTC.

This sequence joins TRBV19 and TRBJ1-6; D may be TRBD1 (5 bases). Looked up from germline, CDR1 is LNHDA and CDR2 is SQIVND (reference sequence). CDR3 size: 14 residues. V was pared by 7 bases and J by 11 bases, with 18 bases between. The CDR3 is CASTGTAAGAPLHF. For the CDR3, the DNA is TGTGCCAGTACCGGGACGGCGGCTGGGGCACCCCTCCACTTT.

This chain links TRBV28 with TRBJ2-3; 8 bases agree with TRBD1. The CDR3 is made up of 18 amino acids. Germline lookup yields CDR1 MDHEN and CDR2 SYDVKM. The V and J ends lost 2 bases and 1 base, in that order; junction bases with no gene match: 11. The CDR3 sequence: CASSLAFLTGDRTDTQYF. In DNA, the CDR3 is TGTGCCAGCAGTTTAGCCTTCTTGACAGGGGACCGCACAGATACGCAGTATTTT. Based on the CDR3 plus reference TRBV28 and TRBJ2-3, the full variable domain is DVKVTQSSRYLVKRTGEKVFLECVQDMDHENMFWYRQDPGLGLRLIYFSYDVKMKEKGDIPEGYSVSREKKERFSLILESASTNQTSMYLCASSLAFLTGDRTDTQYFGPGTRLTVL.